This T cell receptor (beta chain) originates from a study of T cells in Graves' hyperthyroidism and ophthalmopathy. This clonotype was counted many times. Using RNA transcripts as the source, TCR beta CDR3 regions were amplified. The HTBI primer set served for first-round RT-PCR of the TCR CDR3. MiXCR, applied by TCRdb to the multiplex PCR reads, yields one record per CDR3 protein. The sample holds about 290,000 distinct CDR3 sequences, 15% to 20% seen once. V shed 5 bases, J shed 9 bases, and the junction held 8 bases outside the gene matches. The germline gives CDR1 KGHSH, CDR2 LQKENI. CDR3 length equals 14 residues.

Sequences were obtained from blood. This receptor was taken from a woman aged 55-70 years with Graves' ophthalmopathy. The V and J genes are TRBV18 and TRBJ2-1; 9 nucleotides agree with TRBD1. CDR3 in amino acids: CASSSDRGKGEQFF. DNA for the CDR3: TGTGCCAGCTCATCCGACAGGGGGAAAGGTGAGCAGTTCTTC.